This TCR beta chain is drawn from a study of CD8 T cells in Susac syndrome. The authors reverse transcribed roughly 0.5 to 1 ug RNA with random hexamers. TCRdb reanalysed the immunoSEQ multiplex PCR reads using MiXCR and keeps one entry per CDR3 protein. The sample shows roughly 160,000 distinct CDR3 sequences, around 94% of them seen only once. The sequenced target, TCR beta, came from blood CD8+ and CD4+ T cells. The CDR3 length is 15 residues. Looked up from germline, CDR1 is SGHRS and CDR2 is YFSETQ. Germline trimming cut 4 bases from V and 6 bases from J; bases unmatched to any gene: 5. Sequencing was carried out using CD4+ T cells from PBMCs. The chain carries TRBV5-1 and TRBJ1-5; 12 bases are a match to TRBD1. The receptor was isolated from a human donor in good health. The CDR3 coding sequence is TGCGCCAGCAGCCCCGGGACAGGGGGCTCTCAGCCCCAGCATTTT. Translating it yields CASSPGTGGSQPQHF. The variable domain in full, with the rest retrieved from reference TRBV5-1 and TRBJ1-5, is KAGVTQTPRYLIKTRGQQVTLSCSPISGHRSVSWYQQTPGQGLQFLFEYFSETQRNKGNFPGRFSGRQFSNSRSEMNVSTLELGDSALYLCASSPGTGGSQPQHFGDGTRLSIL.